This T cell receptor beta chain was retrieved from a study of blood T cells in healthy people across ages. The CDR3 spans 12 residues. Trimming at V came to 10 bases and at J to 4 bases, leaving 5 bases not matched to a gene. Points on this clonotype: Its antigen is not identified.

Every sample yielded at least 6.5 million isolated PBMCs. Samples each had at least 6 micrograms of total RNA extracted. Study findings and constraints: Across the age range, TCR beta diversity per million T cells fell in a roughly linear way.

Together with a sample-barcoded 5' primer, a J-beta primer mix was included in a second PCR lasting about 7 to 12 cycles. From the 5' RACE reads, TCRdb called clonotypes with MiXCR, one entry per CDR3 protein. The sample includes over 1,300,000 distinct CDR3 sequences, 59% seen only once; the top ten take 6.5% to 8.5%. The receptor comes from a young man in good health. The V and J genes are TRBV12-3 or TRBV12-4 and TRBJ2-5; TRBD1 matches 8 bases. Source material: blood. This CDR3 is CATSTGVETQYF. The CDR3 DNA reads TGTGCCACCTCGACAGGGGTAGAGACCCAGTACTTC.